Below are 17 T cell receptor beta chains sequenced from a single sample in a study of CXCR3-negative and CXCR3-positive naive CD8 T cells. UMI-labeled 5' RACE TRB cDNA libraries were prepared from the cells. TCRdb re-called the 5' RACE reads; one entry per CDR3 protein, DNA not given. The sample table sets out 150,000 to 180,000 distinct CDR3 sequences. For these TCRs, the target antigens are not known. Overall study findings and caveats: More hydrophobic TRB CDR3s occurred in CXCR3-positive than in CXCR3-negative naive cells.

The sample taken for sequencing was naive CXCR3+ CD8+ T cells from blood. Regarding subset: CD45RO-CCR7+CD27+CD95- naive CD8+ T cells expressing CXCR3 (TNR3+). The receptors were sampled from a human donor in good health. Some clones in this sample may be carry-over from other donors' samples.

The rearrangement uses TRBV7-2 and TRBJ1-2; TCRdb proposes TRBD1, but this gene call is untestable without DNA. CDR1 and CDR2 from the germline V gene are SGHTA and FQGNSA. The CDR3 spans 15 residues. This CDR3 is CASSPLVGGNYGYTF.

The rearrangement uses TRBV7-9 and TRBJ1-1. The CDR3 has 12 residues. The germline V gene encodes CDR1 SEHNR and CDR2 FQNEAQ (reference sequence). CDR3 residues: CASTLPGDEAFF.

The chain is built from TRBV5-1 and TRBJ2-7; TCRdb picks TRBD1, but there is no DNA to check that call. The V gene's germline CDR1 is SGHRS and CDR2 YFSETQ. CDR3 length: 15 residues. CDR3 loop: CASSLVWDRDYEQYF.

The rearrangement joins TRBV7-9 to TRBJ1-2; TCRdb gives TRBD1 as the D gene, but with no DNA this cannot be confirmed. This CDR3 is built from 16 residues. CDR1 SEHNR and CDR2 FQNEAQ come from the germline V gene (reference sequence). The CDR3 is CASSHRDRETFYGYTF. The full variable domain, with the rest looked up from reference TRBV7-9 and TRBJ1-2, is DTGVSQNPRHKITKRGQNVTFRCDPISEHNRLYWYRQTLGQGPEFLTYFQNEAQLEKSRLLSDRFSAERPKGSFSTLEIQRTEQGDSAMYLCASSHRDRETFYGYTFGSGTRLTVV.

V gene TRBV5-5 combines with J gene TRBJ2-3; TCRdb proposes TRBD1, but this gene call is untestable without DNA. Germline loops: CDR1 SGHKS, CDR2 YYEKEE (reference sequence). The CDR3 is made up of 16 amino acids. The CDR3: CASSLGQGSGTDTQYF.

CDR3 amino acids: CASSLGIAGGRTSNLVYEQYF. J is TRBJ2-7 and V is TRBV14; the TCRdb D gene call, TRBD2, has no DNA to confirm it. There are 21 residues in the CDR3. Germline CDR1 SGHDN, CDR2 FVKESK.

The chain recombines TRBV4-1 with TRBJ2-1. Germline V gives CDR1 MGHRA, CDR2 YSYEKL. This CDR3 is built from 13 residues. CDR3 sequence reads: CASSQGTWDEQFF.

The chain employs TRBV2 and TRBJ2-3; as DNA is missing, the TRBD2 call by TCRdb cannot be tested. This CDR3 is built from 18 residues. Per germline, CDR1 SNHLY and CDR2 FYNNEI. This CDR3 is CASSERLAGGYSTDTQYF.

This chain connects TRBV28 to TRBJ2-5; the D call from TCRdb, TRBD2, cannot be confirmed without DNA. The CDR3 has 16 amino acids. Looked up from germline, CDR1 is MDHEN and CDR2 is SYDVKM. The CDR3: CASRETSGRAQETQYF. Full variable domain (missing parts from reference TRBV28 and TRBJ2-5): DVKVTQSSRYLVKRTGEKVFLECVQDMDHENMFWYRQDPGLGLRLIYFSYDVKMKEKGDIPEGYSVSREKKERFSLILESASTNQTSMYLCASRETSGRAQETQYFGPGTRLLVL.

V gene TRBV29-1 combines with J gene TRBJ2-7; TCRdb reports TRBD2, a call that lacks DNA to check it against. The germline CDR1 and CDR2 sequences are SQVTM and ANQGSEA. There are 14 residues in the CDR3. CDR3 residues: CSVVWFGGEDEQYF.

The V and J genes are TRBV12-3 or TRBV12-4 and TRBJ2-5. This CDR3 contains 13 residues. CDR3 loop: CASVLSIQETQYF.

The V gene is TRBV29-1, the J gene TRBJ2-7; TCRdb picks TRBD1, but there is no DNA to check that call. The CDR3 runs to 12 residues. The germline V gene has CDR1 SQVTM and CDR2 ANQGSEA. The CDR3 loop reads CSALGTGREQYF.

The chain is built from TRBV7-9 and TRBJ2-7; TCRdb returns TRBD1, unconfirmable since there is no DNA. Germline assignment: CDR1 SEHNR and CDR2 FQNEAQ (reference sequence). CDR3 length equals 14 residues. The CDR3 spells CASSSGTDKYEQYF.

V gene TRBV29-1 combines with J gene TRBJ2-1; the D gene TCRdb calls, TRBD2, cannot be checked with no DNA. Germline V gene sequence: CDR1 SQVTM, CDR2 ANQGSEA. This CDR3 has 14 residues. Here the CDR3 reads CSVSLARTVNEQFF.

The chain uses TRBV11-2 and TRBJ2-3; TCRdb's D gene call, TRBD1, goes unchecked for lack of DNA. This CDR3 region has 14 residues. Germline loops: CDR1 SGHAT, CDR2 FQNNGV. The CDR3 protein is CASSPGGRTDTQYF.

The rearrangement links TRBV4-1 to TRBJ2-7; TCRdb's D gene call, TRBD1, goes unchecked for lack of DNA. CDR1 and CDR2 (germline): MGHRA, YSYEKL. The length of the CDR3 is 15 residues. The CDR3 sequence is CASSGETGGFREQYF.

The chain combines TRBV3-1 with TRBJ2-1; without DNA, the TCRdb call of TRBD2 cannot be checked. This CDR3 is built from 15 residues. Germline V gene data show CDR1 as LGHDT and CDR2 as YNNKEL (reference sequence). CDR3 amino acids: CASSQETSGEDEQFF.